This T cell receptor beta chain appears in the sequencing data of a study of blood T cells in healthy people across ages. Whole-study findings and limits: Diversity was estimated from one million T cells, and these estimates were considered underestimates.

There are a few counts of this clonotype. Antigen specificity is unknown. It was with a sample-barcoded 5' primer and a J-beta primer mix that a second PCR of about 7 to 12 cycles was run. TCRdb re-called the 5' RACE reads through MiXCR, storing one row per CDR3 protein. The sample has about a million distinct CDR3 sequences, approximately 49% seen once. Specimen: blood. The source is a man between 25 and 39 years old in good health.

CDR3 in amino acids: CASSESGYRPATNEKLFF. In DNA, the CDR3 is TGTGCCAGCAGTGAATCTGGGTATCGGCCCGCAACTAATGAAAAACTGTTTTTT. This sequence joins TRBV6-1 and TRBJ1-4; D remains ambiguous. Germline loops: CDR1 MNHNS, CDR2 SASEGT. This CDR3 has 18 amino acids. V was trimmed by 2 bases and J by 0 bases, leaving 16 bases between them.